Listed below are T cell receptor beta chains from one sample, sequenced in a study of blood T cell repertoires in COVID-19. TCRdb's table, derived via immunoSEQ multiplex PCR, lists solely in-frame clones and lacks some. Among some 220,000 clones, approximately 81% were seen once, and the ten largest hold about 5.1%. The sequenced sample consisted of peripheral blood. The receptors derive from a woman in her fifties or sixties who had recovered from COVID-19. The CDR3 runs from the conserved cysteine through the conserved F or W. The D gene is left open where the match is weak. Part of the rows lack a size; the others show once, few, many or a class for expanded clones.

j_call clone_size d_call v_call cdr3_aa cdr3_nt
TRBJ2-5 few NA TRBV27 CASRSKTGQETQYF TGTGCCAGCAGGTCCAAGACAGGTCAAGAGACCCAGTACTTC
TRBJ2-1 NA NA TRBV3-1/TRBV3-2 CASSLRVDEQFF TGTGCCAGCAGCCTCCGGGTGGATGAGCAGTTCTTC
TRBJ1-2 NA NA TRBV12-5 CASGSDPEVGVYGYTF TGTGCTAGTGGTTCGGACCCTGAGGTCGGGGTCTATGGCTACACCTTC
TRBJ2-7 NA NA TRBV6-2/TRBV6-3 CASSHPGTLLIYEQYF TGTGCCAGCAGTCATCCCGGGACTTTACTCATCTACGAGCAGTACTTC
TRBJ2-3 NA NA TRBV3-1/TRBV3-2 CASSQSSAGATQYF TGTGCCAGCAGCCAAAGCAGTGCAGGGGCTACGCAGTATTTT
TRBJ2-7 NA NA TRBV6-5 CASSYWQGGKGQYF TGTGCCAGCAGTTACTGGCAGGGAGGCAAAGGGCAGTACTTC
TRBJ2-3 few TRBD2 TRBV5-1 CASSLTSGDTQYF TGCGCCAGCAGCTTGACTAGCGGAGATACGCAGTATTTT
TRBJ2-7 once NA TRBV6-6 CASSYGQVFPYEQYF TGTGCCAGCAGTTACGGGCAAGTGTTTCCCTACGAGCAGTACTTC
TRBJ2-7 NA NA TRBV10-3 CAISDGGESSYEQYF TGTGCCATCAGTGATGGAGGGGAGAGCTCCTACGAGCAGTACTTC
TRBJ1-2 NA NA TRBV16 CASRHRVRYGYTF TGTGCCAGCAGACACAGGGTCCGATATGGCTACACCTTC
TRBJ2-3 NA TRBD1 TRBV5-1 CASGHRGPSFDTQYF TGCGCCAGTGGTCACAGGGGGCCTTCTTTCGATACGCAGTATTTT
TRBJ1-2 NA NA TRBV12-3/TRBV12-4 CASSPGQLRGYTF TGTGCCAGCAGCCCCGGACAGCTACGGGGCTACACCTTC
TRBJ2-2 NA TRBD1 TRBV7-8 CASNFPDRGQAGELFF TGTGCCAGCAACTTTCCCGACCGTGGACAGGCCGGGGAGCTGTTTTTT
TRBJ2-7 NA NA TRBV6-5 CASSSGTYEQYF TGTGCCAGCAGTTCAGGGACCTACGAGCAGTACTTC
TRBJ2-3 NA TRBD2 TRBV6-5 CASSYWAGGLDTQYF TGTGCCAGCAGTTACTGGGCGGGGGGGCTAGATACGCAGTATTTT
TRBJ1-1 NA TRBD1 TRBV5-5 CASSQRLRQGDTEAFF TGTGCCAGCAGCCAAAGACTTAGACAGGGGGACACTGAAGCTTTCTTT
TRBJ1-1 NA NA TRBV4-1 CASSLKGRVRDTEAFF TGCGCCAGCAGCCTAAAAGGGAGGGTTAGGGACACTGAAGCTTTCTTT
TRBJ1-2 NA TRBD1 TRBV7-2 CASSPGTVYGYTF TGTGCCAGCAGCCCCGGGACAGTCTATGGCTACACCTTC
TRBJ1-2 NA NA TRBV6-5 CASSQHNRDGYTF TGTGCCAGCAGCCAACATAATCGTGATGGCTACACCTTC
TRBJ1-6 NA NA TRBV12-3/TRBV12-4 CASSSDSESPLHF TGTGCCAGCAGTTCGGACAGTGAATCACCCCTCCACTTT
TRBJ1-5 NA TRBD1 TRBV30 CAWSVPDRADQPQHF TGTGCCTGGAGTGTACCGGACAGGGCCGATCAGCCCCAGCATTTT
TRBJ2-3 NA TRBD1 TRBV5-1 CASSFRGGPTDTQYF TGCGCCAGCAGCTTCAGAGGGGGCCCCACAGATACGCAGTATTTT
TRBJ2-7 NA NA TRBV7-9 CASSSGREASYEQYF TGTGCCAGCAGCTCTGGCAGGGAGGCATCCTACGAGCAGTACTTC
TRBJ1-2 few NA TRBV18 CASSPKRGETSYGYTF TGTGCCAGCTCACCAAAACGGGGGGAAACTTCCTATGGCTACACCTTC
TRBJ1-5 NA NA TRBV12-1 CASSFVPSNQPQHF TGTGCCAGCTCCTTCGTCCCCAGCAATCAGCCCCAGCATTTT
TRBJ2-1 NA TRBD2 TRBV18 CASSLVAGGNEQFF TGTGCCAGCTCACTGGTGGCCGGGGGGAATGAGCAGTTCTTC
TRBJ2-3 NA NA TRBV4-1 CASSPQGASTDTQYF TGCGCCAGCAGCCCGCAGGGTGCTAGCACAGATACGCAGTATTTT
TRBJ1-5 NA NA TRBV6-4 CASSDSDIFSNQPQHF TGTGCCAGCAGCGATTCGGACATTTTTAGCAATCAGCCCCAGCATTTT
TRBJ2-1 NA TRBD2 TRBV7-2 CASSSSGGPNEQFF TGTGCCAGCAGCTCTAGCGGGGGCCCCAATGAGCAGTTCTTC